The 21 T cell receptor beta chains below all came from one sample that was sequenced in a study of cytotoxic CD8 clonotypes in ibrutinib-treated CLL. Profiling relied on immunoSEQ multiplex PCR, and the TCRdb table lists in-frame clones only, not all of them. The sample has about 57,000 clones, over 55% seen once. This material consisted of PBMCs, taken after 24 months of ibrutinib treatment. The receptors shown here come from a human donor with chronic lymphocytic leukemia.

The chain joins TRBV18 to TRBJ2-1; D gene unclear. Deletions cut 0 bases from V and 5 bases from J, with 5 bases between. Germline loops: CDR1 KGHSH, CDR2 LQKENI. The CDR3 length is 13 residues. Here the CDR3 DNA reads TGTGCCAGCTCACCACCGCTACACAATGAGCAGTTCTTC. Its protein product is CASSPPLHNEQFF.

The rearrangement uses TRBV19 and TRBJ2-7; D possibly corresponds to TRBD1 (6 bases). Germline V gives CDR1 LNHDA, CDR2 SQIVND (reference sequence). The CDR3 has 14 residues. The V end lost 3 bases, the J end lost 5 bases, and 14 bases lay between the germline ends. The CDR3 region is CASSIAGTWDEQYF. The DNA for the CDR3 is TGTGCCAGTAGTATTGCAGGGACATGGGACGAGCAGTACTTC.

The chain has TRBV7-9 and TRBJ1-1; TRBD1 matches 8 bases. V lost 3 bases and J lost 3; bases outside the gene matches: 3. Germline V gene sequence: CDR1 SEHNR, CDR2 FQNEAQ (reference sequence). The CDR3 loop spans 14 amino acids. This CDR3 reads CASSFPTGDTEAFF. CDR3 nucleotide sequence: TGTGCCAGCAGCTTTCCGACAGGGGACACTGAAGCTTTCTTT. The full variable domain, with the rest looked up from reference TRBV7-9 and TRBJ1-1, is DTGVSQNPRHKITKRGQNVTFRCDPISEHNRLYWYRQTLGQGPEFLTYFQNEAQLEKSRLLSDRFSAERPKGSFSTLEIQRTEQGDSAMYLCASSFPTGDTEAFFGQGTRLTVV.

The V call is TRBV6-1, the J call TRBJ2-5; 9 bases fit TRBD1. Per the germline V gene, CDR1 is MNHNS and CDR2 is SASEGT. The junction had 12 bases not matched to a gene; V was cut back by 6 bases and J by 7 bases. This CDR3 is built from 15 residues. In DNA, the CDR3 is TGTGCCAGCAGCGAGGCTCGGACAGGGGCGGGGACCCAGTACTTC. Protein product: CASSEARTGAGTQYF.

The sample holds a few counts of this clone. The chain links TRBV6-5 to TRBJ1-2; tentative D call: TRBD1 (5 bases). The CDR3 is made up of 14 amino acids. Germline lookup yields CDR1 MNHEY and CDR2 SVGAGI. V was pared by 5 bases and J by 4 bases, with 14 bases between. The CDR3 nucleotides are TGTGCCAGCAGTGCCCGCGGGGCTTTCTATGGCTACACCTTC. Its protein product is CASSARGAFYGYTF.

V is TRBV30 and J is TRBJ2-1; possible D gene TRBD1, 6 bases. This CDR3 has 15 amino acids. Germline-derived CDR1 and CDR2 are GTSNPN and SVGIG (reference sequence). The V end was cut by 3 bases, the J end by 2 bases, with 14 bases between. The chain's CDR3 is CAWRRTATPYNEQFF. The CDR3, as DNA: TGTGCCTGGAGAAGGACAGCAACACCCTACAATGAGCAGTTCTTC.

The genes are TRBV11-2 and TRBJ2-1; D perhaps matches TRBD1 (6 bases). The CDR3 covers 16 residues. Germline CDR1 SGHAT, CDR2 FQNNGV. Trimming cost V 1 base and J 0 bases, with 10 bases left between them. The DNA for the CDR3 is TGTGCCAGCAGCTTAGTTAGGGGGAGCTCCTACAATGAGCAGTTCTTC. It specifies CASSLVRGSSYNEQFF.

The V call is TRBV5-6, the J call TRBJ2-7; a possible D gene is TRBD2 (5 bases). Trimming took off 7 bases at V and 3 bases at J, with 17 bases between the two ends. The CDR3 extends over 14 amino acids. Germline V gene data show CDR1 as SGHDT and CDR2 as YYEEEE. CDR3 in DNA: TGTGCCAGCTCCCCGGGCGGAGGTCACTACGAGCAGTACTTC. As protein: CASSPGGGHYEQYF.

This clone was observed at least ten times. The chain links TRBV7-2 to TRBJ2-1, with D maybe TRBD1 (6 bases). From germline, CDR1 is SGHTA and CDR2 FQGNSA. The CDR3 is 14 amino acids. V was shortened by 2 bases and J by 8 bases, with 13 bases between the two germline ends. CDR3 bases: TGTGCCAGCAGCTTAAGGGGGTACGGGGATGAGCAGTTCTTC. Translation gives CASSLRGYGDEQFF. Using reference TRBV7-2 and TRBJ2-1 for the parts outside the CDR3, the full variable domain is GAGVSQSPSNKVTEKGKDVELRCDPISGHTALYWYRQSLGQGLEFLIYFQGNSAPDKSGLPSDRFSAERTGGSVSTLTIQRTQQEDSAVYLCASSLRGYGDEQFFGPGTRLTVL.

The chain couples TRBV7-8 to TRBJ2-7; D unclear. Between the trimmed V and J ends, which lost 4 bases and 3 bases, there was a span of 13 bases. From germline, CDR1 is SGHVS and CDR2 FQNEAQ. The CDR3 length is 14 residues. CDR3 in DNA: TGTGCCAGCAGCTCCTTGGGCCTGGGCTACGAGCAGTACTTC. It encodes CASSSLGLGYEQYF.

The chain is built from TRBV5-1 and TRBJ2-2, with TRBD2 identical over 10 bases. CDR1 SGHRS and CDR2 YFSETQ come from the germline V gene. This CDR3 is 15 amino acids long. V shed 2 bases, J shed 6 bases, and the junction held 4 bases outside the gene matches. The CDR3 DNA sequence: TGCGCCAGCAGCTTTGTTACTAGCGGGGCCGGGGAGCTGTTTTTT. Translating gives CASSFVTSGAGELFF.

This clone was seen a few times. The gene calls are TRBV5-4 and TRBJ2-7, with unresolved D. Trimming removed 1 base at V and 5 bases at J, with 10 bases between. CDR3 length: 13 amino acids. The germline V gene encodes CDR1 SGHNT and CDR2 YYREEE (reference sequence). The CDR3 spells CASSLTPDNEQYV. In DNA, the CDR3 is TGTGCCAGCAGCTTGACCCCCGACAACGAGCAGTACGTC.

V and J are TRBV5-4 and TRBJ2-2, with D possibly being TRBD2 (5 bases). The germline V gene has CDR1 SGHNT and CDR2 YYREEE (reference sequence). This CDR3 region has 17 residues. The germline V and J ends were trimmed by 1 base and 6 bases, with 19 bases remaining between them. The CDR3 here is CASSLRYPGRRAGELFF. DNA of the CDR3: TGTGCCAGCAGCTTGAGGTACCCCGGCAGGCGGGCCGGGGAGCTGTTTTTT.

The chain couples TRBV12-5 to TRBJ2-1, with TRBD1 matching 11 bases. Germline trimming cut 0 bases from V and 6 bases from J; bases unmatched to any gene: 10. Germline lookup yields CDR1 LGHNT and CDR2 FRNRAP. The CDR3 totals 18 residues. CDR3 in DNA: TGTGCTAGTGGTTTGGTACTTCGGACAGGGGGCCCTCCCAATGAGCAGTTCTTC. This encodes CASGLVLRTGGPPNEQFF.

The chain carries TRBV30 and TRBJ2-2; possible D gene TRBD2, 5 bases. This CDR3 has 13 residues. Per germline, CDR1 GTSNPN and CDR2 SVGIG (reference sequence). The ends were cut back, 0 bases at V and 5 bases at J, with 7 bases in the middle. The CDR3 reads CAWSVPGTGELFF. In DNA, the CDR3 is TGTGCCTGGAGTGTACCGGGGACCGGGGAGCTGTTTTTT.

This clone occurred once. The V gene is TRBV5-6, the J gene TRBJ2-1; TRBD2 matches at 15 bases. The junction had 5 bases not matched to a gene; V was cut back by 1 base and J by 9 bases. The CDR3 is 16 amino acids. The V gene's germline CDR1 is SGHDT and CDR2 YYEEEE. This CDR3 is CASSLRTSGRASEQFF. Written as DNA, the CDR3 is TGTGCCAGCAGCTTGAGGACTAGCGGGAGGGCTAGTGAGCAGTTCTTC.

The chain joins TRBV27 to TRBJ2-1; 8 nucleotides line up with TRBD1. The V and J ends lost 2 bases and 9 bases, in that order; junction bases with no gene match: 0. CDR1 and CDR2 from the germline V gene are MNHEY and SMNVEV (reference sequence). The CDR3 is made up of 12 amino acids. CDR3 bases: TGTGCCAGCAGTTTAACAGGGGGTGAGCAGTTCTTC. It translates to CASSLTGGEQFF.

This sequence joins TRBV6-6 and TRBJ2-1; the match to TRBD1 covers 7 bases. V gave up 7 bases and J gave up 9 bases; unmatched junction bases: 15. This CDR3 comprises 15 residues. Germline CDR1 is MNHNY and CDR2 is SVGAGI (reference sequence). The CDR3 DNA sequence: TGTGCCAGCATCGAAACAGGGGACCAAACGTTTGAGCAGTTCTTC. This gives the protein CASIETGDQTFEQFF.

This clone was seen a few times. The rearrangement links TRBV6-5 to TRBJ1-6, with 7 bases lining up with TRBD1. V lost 6 bases and J lost 0; bases outside the gene matches: 2. In germline, CDR1 is MNHEY, CDR2 SVGAGI. The CDR3 length is 15 residues. CDR3 in amino acids: CASRDRSSYNSPLHF. In DNA form, the CDR3 reads TGTGCCAGCAGGGACAGGAGCTCCTATAATTCACCCCTCCACTTT.

The V gene is TRBV5-4, the J gene TRBJ2-3, with a weak D call TRBD2 (5 bases). The CDR3 sequence is 14 residues long. Germline CDR1 is SGHNT and CDR2 is YYREEE (reference sequence). Trimming pared 10 bases from V and 4 bases from J, leaving 19 bases between. CDR3 in amino acids: CALFSLATPDTQYF. In nucleotides, the CDR3 is TGTGCCCTTTTCTCCCTAGCCACGCCAGATACGCAGTATTTT.

This sequence joins TRBV19 and TRBJ2-2, with D perhaps TRBD1 or TRBD2 (5 bases each). The CDR3 has 19 amino acids. V lost 7 bases, J lost 2 bases, and 26 bases lay in between. CDR1 is LNHDA and CDR2 is SQIVND in the germline V gene (reference sequence). The CDR3 loop reads CASTLIRGTGDSNTGELFF. The CDR3 DNA sequence: TGTGCCAGTACCCTAATTCGGGGCACCGGAGACAGTAACACCGGGGAGCTGTTTTTT.